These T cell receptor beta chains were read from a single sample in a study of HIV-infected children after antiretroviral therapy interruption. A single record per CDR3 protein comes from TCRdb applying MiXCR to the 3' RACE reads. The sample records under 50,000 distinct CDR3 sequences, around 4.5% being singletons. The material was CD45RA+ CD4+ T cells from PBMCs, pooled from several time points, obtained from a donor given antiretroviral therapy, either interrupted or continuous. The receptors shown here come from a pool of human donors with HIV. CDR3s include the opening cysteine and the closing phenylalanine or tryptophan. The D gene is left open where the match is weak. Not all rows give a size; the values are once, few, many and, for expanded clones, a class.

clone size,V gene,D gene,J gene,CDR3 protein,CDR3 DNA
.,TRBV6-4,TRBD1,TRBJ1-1,CASSGVRGTGGMNTEAFF,TGTGCCAGCAGTGGGGTGAGGGGGACAGGCGGAATGAACACTGAAGCTTTCTTT
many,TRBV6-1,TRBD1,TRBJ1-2,CASSKGGQGVPNYGYTF,TGTGCCAGCTCCAAAGGGGGACAGGGGGTTCCGAACTATGGCTACACCTTC
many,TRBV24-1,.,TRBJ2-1,CATSDPKYANEQFF,TGTGCCACCAGTGATCCAAAATACGCCAATGAGCAGTTCTTC
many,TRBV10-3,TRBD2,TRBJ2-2,CAISEAASGGSGELFF,TGTGCCATCAGTGAAGCCGCTAGCGGGGGGTCCGGGGAGCTGTTTTTT
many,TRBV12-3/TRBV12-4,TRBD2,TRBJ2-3,CASSPTSGVVDTQYF,TGTGCCAGCAGCCCGACTAGCGGGGTTGTAGATACGCAGTATTTT
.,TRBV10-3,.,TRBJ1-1,CATKEGRQDTEAFF,TGTGCCACCAAGGAGGGCCGGCAGGACACTGAAGCTTTCTTT
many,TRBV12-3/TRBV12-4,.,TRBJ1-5,CASSLAGDGDQPQHF,TGTGCCAGCAGTTTGGCCGGGGATGGGGATCAGCCCCAGCATTTT
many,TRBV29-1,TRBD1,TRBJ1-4,CSVFRTGSNEKLFF,TGCAGCGTTTTCCGGACAGGGAGTAATGAAAAACTGTTTTTT
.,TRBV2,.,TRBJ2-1,CASSKETGSEQFF,TGTGCCAGCAGCAAAGAAACGGGGTCCGAGCAGTTCTTC
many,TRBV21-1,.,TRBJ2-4,CASSPQLAKNIQYF,TGTGCCAGCAGCCCTCAGCTAGCCAAAAACATTCAGTACTTC
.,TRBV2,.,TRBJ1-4,CAQRRGSNEKLFF,TGTGCCCAGAGGAGGGGCAGTAATGAAAAACTGTTTTTT
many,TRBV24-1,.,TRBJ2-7,CATSDAGTLTYEQYF,TGTGCCACCAGTGATGCCGGGACGCTGACCTACGAGCAGTACTTC
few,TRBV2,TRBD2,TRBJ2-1,CASSGRGGASNEQFF,TGTGCCAGCAGTGGTCGCGGGGGGGCCTCCAATGAGCAGTTCTTC
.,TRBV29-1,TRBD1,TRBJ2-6,CSVGKRDRTSGANVLTF,TGCAGCGTTGGGAAACGGGACAGGACCTCTGGGGCCAACGTCCTGACTTTC
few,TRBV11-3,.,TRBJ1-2,CASSLDAGVGYTF,TGTGCCAGCAGCTTAGATGCCGGTGTTGGCTACACCTTC
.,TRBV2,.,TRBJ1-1,CASSRDTSNTEAFF,TGTGCCAGCAGCCGGGACACCTCGAACACTGAAGCTTTCTTT
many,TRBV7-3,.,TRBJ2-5,CASSLRVGPRETQYF,TGTGCCAGCAGCTTACGGGTGGGACCTCGAGAGACCCAGTACTTC
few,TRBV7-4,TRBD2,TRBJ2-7,CASSLSRTSGGFPYEQYF,TGTGCCAGCAGCTTATCCCGGACTAGCGGGGGGTTCCCCTACGAGCAGTACTTC
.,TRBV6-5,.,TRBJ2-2,CASGPRTGELFF,TGTGCCAGCGGCCCCCGGACCGGGGAGCTGTTTTTT
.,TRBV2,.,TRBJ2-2,CARSRSGELFF,TGTGCCAGGAGTCGAAGCGGGGAGCTGTTTTTT
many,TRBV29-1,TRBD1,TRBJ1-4,CSVKTGVAEKLFF,TGCAGCGTTAAGACAGGGGTTGCTGAAAAACTGTTTTTT
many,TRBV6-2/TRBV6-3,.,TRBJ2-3,CASSRISISSTDTQYF,TGTGCCAGCAGCAGGATTTCGATTTCTAGCACAGATACGCAGTATTTT
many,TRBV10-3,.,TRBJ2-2,CAISDAQGGVGTGELFF,TGTGCCATCAGTGACGCCCAGGGCGGCGTCGGCACCGGGGAGCTGTTTTTT
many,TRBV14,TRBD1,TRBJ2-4,CASSLGQNLAKNIQYF,TGTGCCAGCAGCCTGGGACAGAACCTAGCCAAAAACATTCAGTACTTC
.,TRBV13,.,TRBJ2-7,CASSLGHVGEQYF,TGTGCCAGCAGCTTAGGCCACGTAGGCGAGCAGTACTTC
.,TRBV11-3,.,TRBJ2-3,CASSTQEADTQYF,TGTGCCAGCAGTACCCAAGAAGCAGATACGCAGTATTTT
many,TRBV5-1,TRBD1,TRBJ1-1,CASSSAGQDTEAFF,TGCGCCAGCAGCTCCGCGGGACAGGACACTGAAGCTTTCTTT
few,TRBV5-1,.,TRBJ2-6,CASSFSPPGANVLTF,TGCGCCAGCAGCTTTAGTCCCCCCGGGGCCAACGTCCTGACTTTC
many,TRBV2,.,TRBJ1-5,CASMWDSNQPQHF,TGTGCCAGCATGTGGGATAGCAATCAGCCCCAGCATTTT
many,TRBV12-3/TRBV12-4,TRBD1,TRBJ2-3,CASSLDRVSDTQYF,TGTGCCAGCAGTTTGGACAGGGTTTCAGATACGCAGTATTTT
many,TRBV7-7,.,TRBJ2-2,CASSSRRGANTGELFF,TGTGCCAGCAGCTCTCGTCGGGGGGCAAACACCGGGGAGCTGTTTTTT
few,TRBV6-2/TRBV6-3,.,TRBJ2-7,CASGQLVTYEQYF,TGTGCCAGCGGTCAGCTAGTAACCTACGAGCAGTACTTC
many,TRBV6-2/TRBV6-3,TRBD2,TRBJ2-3,CASSYSTAGGRSTDTQYF,TGTGCCAGCAGTTACTCGACTGCGGGGGGCCGTAGCACAGATACGCAGTATTTT
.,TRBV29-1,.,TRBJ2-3,CSVGRGQGTDTQYF,TGCAGCGTTGGAAGGGGTCAGGGGACAGATACGCAGTATTTT
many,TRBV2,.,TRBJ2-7,CASDQGLGGEQYF,TGTGCCAGCGATCAGGGCCTCGGTGGCGAGCAGTACTTC
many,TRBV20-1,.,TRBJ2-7,CSAVNLYEQYF,TGCAGTGCCGTCAATCTCTACGAGCAGTACTTC
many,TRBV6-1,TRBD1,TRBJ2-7,CASAKSGTGANEQYF,TGTGCCAGCGCGAAAAGCGGGACAGGGGCCAACGAGCAGTACTTC
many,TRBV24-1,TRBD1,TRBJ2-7,CATSDPGTGGSEQYF,TGTGCCACCAGTGACCCCGGGACAGGGGGTAGCGAGCAGTACTTC
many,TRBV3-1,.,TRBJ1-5,CASSQVEQHNQPQHF,TGTGCCAGCAGCCAAGTAGAACAGCACAATCAGCCCCAGCATTTT
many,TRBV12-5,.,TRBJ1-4,CASGFIVGATRYRGEKLFF,TGTGCTAGTGGTTTCATCGTTGGGGCCACCCGTTACCGCGGGGAAAAACTGTTTTTT
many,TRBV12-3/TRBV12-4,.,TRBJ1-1,CASSPGRQTQVFF,TGTGCCAGCAGCCCAGGGCGACAGACCCAAGTTTTCTTT
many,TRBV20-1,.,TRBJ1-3,CSAMEGIPGNTIYF,TGCAGTGCTATGGAGGGGATCCCTGGAAACACCATATATTTT
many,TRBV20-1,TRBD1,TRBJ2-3,CSPRVTGGTDTQYF,TGCAGTCCGCGAGTGACAGGGGGCACAGATACGCAGTATTTT
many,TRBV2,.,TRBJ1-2,CASRMVDVGYTF,TGTGCCAGCAGAATGGTAGATGTGGGCTACACCTTC
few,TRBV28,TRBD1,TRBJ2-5,CASSLTGPTETQYF,TGTGCCAGCAGCTTGACAGGGCCAACGGAGACCCAGTACTTC
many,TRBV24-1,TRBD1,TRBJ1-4,CATRGQDPEKLFF,TGTGCCACCAGGGGACAGGATCCTGAAAAACTGTTTTTT